Many counts were recorded for the clone carrying this T cell receptor beta chain. Enrolled ophthalmopathy patients presented with a Clinical Activity Score of at least 3, a NOSPECS grade of at least 4, and disease duration under 3 months. Researchers took RNA transcripts and amplified the TCR beta CDR3 regions from them. Initially, a first-round RT-PCR of the TCR CDR3 employed the HTBI primer set. Using its own MiXCR run on the multiplex PCR reads, TCRdb lists one record per CDR3 protein. Altogether about 600,000 distinct CDR3 sequences are present, 11% to 15% being singletons, with the ten largest covering around 7%. The source of the sample is a study of T cells in Graves' hyperthyroidism and ophthalmopathy. V dropped 2 bases and J dropped 0; count of bases not matched to a gene: 4. In germline, CDR1 is MNHEY, CDR2 SVGAGI. This CDR3 spans 16 amino acids.

The sequenced material came from blood. The V gene is TRBV6-5, the J gene TRBJ2-7; 10 positions match TRBD2. This receptor was taken from a woman under 30 with Graves' ophthalmopathy. CDR3 nucleotides: TGTGCCAGCAGTTACCTAGGGACTAGCGCCTCCTACGAGCAGTACTTC. It codes for CASSYLGTSASYEQYF.